This T cell receptor (beta chain) was sequenced during a study of control samples from healthy donors and cancer patients. This table comes from immunoSEQ multiplex PCR, and its TCRdb copy is limited to in-frame clones, with some not included. The profile shows some 130,000 clones, around 93% of them singletons. The ends were cut back, 4 bases at V and 1 base at J, with 13 bases in the middle. Germline CDR1 and CDR2: MDHEN and SYDVKM. This CDR3 spans 15 amino acids. Sample: blood. The TCR comes from a woman aged 45-59 years in good health. V is TRBV28 and J is TRBJ1-1; D uncertain. The CDR3 is CASSSPQQGNTEAFF. CDR3 coding DNA: TGTGCCAGCAGTTCACCGCAACAAGGGAACACTGAAGCTTTCTTT.